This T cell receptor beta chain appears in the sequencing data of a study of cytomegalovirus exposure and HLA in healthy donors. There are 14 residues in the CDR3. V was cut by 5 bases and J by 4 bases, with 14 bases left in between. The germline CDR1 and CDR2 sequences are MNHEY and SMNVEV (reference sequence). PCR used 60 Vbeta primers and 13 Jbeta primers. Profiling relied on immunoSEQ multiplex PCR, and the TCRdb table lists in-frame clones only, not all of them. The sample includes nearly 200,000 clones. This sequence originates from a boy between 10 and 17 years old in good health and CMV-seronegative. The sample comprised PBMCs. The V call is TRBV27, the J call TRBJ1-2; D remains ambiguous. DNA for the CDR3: TGTGCCAGCAGTCCCCGAATGATAGCCTATGGCTACACCTTC. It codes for CASSPRMIAYGYTF.